A selection of T cell receptor beta chains follows, all from one sample in a study of CD8+ T cells in alopecia areata. Libraries were prepared by immunoSEQ multiplex PCR; TCRdb keeps only in-frame clonotypes and omits some of them. The data contain around 140,000 clones, around 60% of them singletons. The material was CD4+ T cells sorted from blood, obtained at week 0. The receptors were sampled from a human donor with alopecia areata. The conserved cysteine and the conserved F or W are not part of the CDR3 here. Clone size is not always given. Where it is, it says once, few, many or a class for expanded clones.

-	TRBV11-2	TRBJ2-5	14	ASSYTEGQGVETQY
-	TRBV27	TRBJ2-7	12	ASSLLLGPYEQY
-	TRBV19	TRBJ2-2	14	ASSSEPGKRTGELF
few	TRBV29-1	TRBJ2-1	10	SVGTSYNEQF
-	TRBV7-2	TRBJ2-5	12	ASSLAAAQETQY
once	TRBV7-2	TRBJ1-1	11	ASSFAGVTEAF
few	TRBV11-3	TRBJ1-2	13	ASSLASSSGDGYT
once	TRBV4-1	TRBJ2-2	13	ASSQAGGRTGELF
few	TRBV5-4	TRBJ2-5	13	ASSLTGTGTETQY
-	TRBV2	TRBJ2-5	13	ASSKGTAYQETQY
-	TRBV20-1	TRBJ1-1	9	SATGRTEAF
-	TRBV30	TRBJ2-1	12	AWSEGSGGPGQF
-	TRBV11-2	TRBJ2-7	11	ASSFAGGYEQY
-	TRBV6-5	TRBJ2-4	11	ASRTGGRDIQY
-	TRBV7-2	TRBJ2-3	14	ASSYPSGGAPDTQY
-	TRBV29-1	TRBJ2-5	8	SAGQETQY
few	TRBV25-1	TRBJ1-2	10	ASRGQGYGYT
-	TRBV19	TRBJ1-5	12	ATQERRGRQPQH
-	TRBV25-1	TRBJ2-1	12	ASSTGESYNEQF
once	TRBV11-3	TRBJ1-5	10	ASSQDNQPQH
-	TRBV19	TRBJ1-1	11	ATRTGTDTEAF
-	TRBV27	TRBJ1-6	12	ASRTGSYNSPLH
few	TRBV6-5	TRBJ1-2	10	ASAAANYGYT
once	TRBV6-1	TRBJ2-4	14	ASSVSLAGVLNIQY
few	TRBV6-5	TRBJ1-4	14	ASSYSTPGQTRKLF
-	TRBV2	TRBJ2-7	12	ASSVNRGDYEQY
-	TRBV11-2	TRBJ2-2	14	ASSRGLRANTGELF
-	TRBV5-1	TRBJ2-3	10	ASSLTTDTQY
few	TRBV6-5	TRBJ1-1	12	ASIPGTDNTEAF
few	TRBV29-1	TRBJ1-1	8	SVSDTEAF
-	TRBV30	TRBJ1-5	11	AWTHGGNQPQH
-	TRBV5-1	TRBJ2-2	13	ASSLEIGVTGELF
-	TRBV30	TRBJ2-3	10	AWSVRSDTQY
-	TRBV30	TRBJ1-2	11	AFVPAVGHGYT
once	TRBV6-5	TRBJ2-1	14	ASSYSSGSGRNEQF
-	TRBV7-3	TRBJ1-2	13	ASSSLPGSSSGYT
few	TRBV29-1	TRBJ2-1	14	SVPRTSGSSYNEQF
-	TRBV19	TRBJ1-2	11	ASRYTGNYGYT
-	TRBV9	TRBJ2-3	12	ASSFGQGESTQY
-	TRBV10-3	TRBJ2-7	12	AIALAGAPYEQY
-	TRBV20-1	TRBJ1-1	8	SASIPEAF
-	TRBV4-3	TRBJ2-2	14	ASSQDPSPNTGELF
few	TRBV10-3	TRBJ2-7	11	AISEGGNYEQY
-	TRBV5-1	TRBJ2-1	11	ASSLALYNEQF
-	TRBV5-4	TRBJ2-1	13	ASSVAGGLNNEQF
-	TRBV29-1	TRBJ2-7	10	SVGTASYEQY
-	TRBV29-1	TRBJ1-4	12	SVASGTWEEKLF
-	TRBV30	TRBJ1-2	11	AWSPEANYGYT
-	TRBV29-1	TRBJ1-4	12	SVESSPGREKLF
-	TRBV29-1	TRBJ1-1	9	SVGQGTEAF
-	TRBV5-4	TRBJ1-5	10	ASSSGLGPQH
once	TRBV20-1	TRBJ1-1	9	SARGTAEAF
-	TRBV7-2	TRBJ2-7	11	ASAPPMNYEQY
-	TRBV9	TRBJ1-1	11	ASSVVMNTEAF
-	TRBV27	TRBJ1-2	13	ASSLFPGRGDGYT
-	TRBV30	TRBJ1-1	9	AWKGTGGSF
-	TRBV30	TRBJ1-5	12	AWNAGTSNQPQH